This T cell receptor (beta chain) was profiled in a study of blood T cell repertoires in COVID-19. Whole-study context: In each case, the material was cDNA or gDNA derived from T cells, B-cell-depleted T cells, or PBMCs.

The data were produced by immunoSEQ multiplex PCR, yet TCRdb's version contains in-frame clones alone and is incomplete. Of about 470,000 clones detected, approximately 90% appear once; the ten largest clones hold under 0.75%. Participants were aged about 18 to 100 years, lived in around 25 US areas, and enrolled virtually. Researchers sorted participants into cohorts using their self-reported clinical history. Two consecutive negative NP/OP PCR tests, clearance, or resolved symptoms defined Cohort 3 recovery. Germline CDR1 and CDR2: MGHRA and YSYEKL. The CDR3 loop spans 14 amino acids. V lost 1 base to trimming and J lost 6 bases, with 12 bases between them.

This TCR derives from a woman between 18 and 29 years old who had recovered from COVID-19. V and J are TRBV4-1 and TRBJ1-2; the D is unclear. The specimen was PBMCs or T cells enriched from blood (not recorded which). CDR3 bases: TGCGCCAGCAGCCAAGGCGGAACCCTGGATGGCTACACCTTC. Amino acid sequence: CASSQGGTLDGYTF.